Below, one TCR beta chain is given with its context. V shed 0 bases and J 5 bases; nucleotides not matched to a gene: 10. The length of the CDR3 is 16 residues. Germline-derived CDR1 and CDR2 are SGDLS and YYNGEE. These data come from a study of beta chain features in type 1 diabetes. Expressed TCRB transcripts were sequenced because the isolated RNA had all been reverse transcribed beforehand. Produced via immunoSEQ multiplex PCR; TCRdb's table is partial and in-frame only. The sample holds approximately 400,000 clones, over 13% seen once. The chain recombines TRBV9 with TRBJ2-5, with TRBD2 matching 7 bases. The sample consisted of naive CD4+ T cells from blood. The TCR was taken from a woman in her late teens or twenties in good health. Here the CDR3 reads CASSVAGGRGLETQYF. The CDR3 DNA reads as TGTGCCAGCAGCGTAGCTGGCGGGAGAGGGTTGGAGACCCAGTACTTC.